The source of this T cell receptor (beta chain) is a study of PD-1 blockade in classical Hodgkin lymphoma. Study outcomes and limitations: There was a significant rise in CD4+ TCR diversity by C4D1, with no such rise for CD8+. Complete responders' diversity at baseline resembled that of newly diagnosed patients.

Concerning this clone: Its antigen remains unknown.

Every patient was affected by relapse after autologous stem cell transplantation, while exposure to brentuximab vedotin was not uniform. Relapsed/refractory classical Hodgkin lymphoma patients had complete, partial or progressive responses. The CDR3 loop spans 15 amino acids. The ends lost 7 bases at V and 4 bases at J; junction bases unmatched: 6. Germline loops: CDR1 MNHEY, CDR2 SVGAGI. Profiling relied on immunoSEQ multiplex PCR, and the TCRdb table lists in-frame clones only, not all of them. Of 15,000 to 16,000 clones in the sample, approximately 80% were seen once. The clonotype comes from a human donor with classical Hodgkin lymphoma. The sequencing here drew on peripheral blood mononuclear cells (PBMCs), taken before the second cycle of nivolumab. This chain connects TRBV6-5 to TRBJ2-2, with 10 positions matching TRBD1. This chain's CDR3 is CASNSGTGVTGELFF. Written as DNA, the CDR3 is TGTGCCAGCAACTCCGGGACAGGGGTCACCGGGGAGCTGTTTTTT.